This is a list of T cell receptor beta chains from one sample in a study of shared clonotypes between healthy human individuals. The protocol was immunoSEQ multiplex PCR, while the TCRdb copy is restricted to in-frame clones and leaves out a portion. This repertoire shows about 750,000 clones, about 91% found once; its top ten account for about 25%. Sequencing input: naive CD8+ T cells sorted from blood. The receptors stem from a man aged 25 to 40 in good health. CDR3s include the opening cysteine and the closing phenylalanine or tryptophan. The D gene is left open where the match is weak. Clone size is shown for a subset of rows, as once, few, many or a class of expanded clone.

v_call	d_call	j_call	clone_size	cdr3_aa	cdr3_nt
TRBV29-1	TRBD1	TRBJ2-7	NA	CSVEGTGGSYEQYF	TGCAGCGTTGAAGGAACAGGGGGCTCCTACGAGCAGTACTTC
TRBV27	NA	TRBJ2-2	once	CASFPQGTTGELFF	TGTGCCAGCTTCCCCCAGGGGACCACCGGGGAGCTGTTTTTT
TRBV11-2	NA	TRBJ2-1	NA	CASSSLVPGEFF	TGTGCCAGCAGCTCCTTGGTCCCTGGTGAGTTCTTC
TRBV27	NA	TRBJ2-1	NA	CASSVSGHNEQFF	TGTGCCAGTTCGGTTAGCGGTCACAATGAGCAGTTCTTC
TRBV7-6	TRBD1	TRBJ2-2	NA	CASSLGTGGRGELFF	TGTGCCAGCAGCTTAGGGACAGGGGGAAGAGGGGAGCTGTTTTTT
TRBV9	TRBD2	TRBJ2-5	NA	CASSVGIAGPETQYF	TGTGCCAGCAGCGTGGGCATAGCGGGCCCAGAGACCCAGTACTTC
TRBV7-6	NA	TRBJ2-7	NA	CASSFGGGGYEQYF	TGTGCCAGCAGCTTCGGCGGGGGCGGCTACGAGCAGTACTTC
TRBV19	TRBD2	TRBJ2-1	NA	CASSSGTRNEQFF	TGTGCCAGTAGTTCCGGGACTAGAAATGAGCAGTTCTTC
TRBV4-2	NA	TRBJ2-1	once	CASSQGGFGEQFF	TGTGCCAGCAGCCAAGGAGGGTTCGGTGAGCAGTTCTTC
TRBV9	NA	TRBJ2-1	NA	CASKPPSGNEQFF	TGTGCCAGTAAGCCCCCCAGCGGAAATGAGCAGTTCTTC
TRBV4-2	TRBD1	TRBJ2-2	NA	CASRLPGQGNTGELFF	TGTGCCAGCAGGCTCCCGGGACAGGGGAACACCGGGGAGCTGTTTTTT
TRBV5-6	NA	TRBJ2-1	NA	CASSPGGLSVFF	TGTGCCAGCAGCCCGGGCGGACTGAGTGTGTTCTTC
TRBV7-9	NA	TRBJ1-1	NA	CASSLEVGAVEAFF	TGTGCCAGCAGCTTAGAGGTCGGGGCTGTTGAAGCTTTCTTT
TRBV9	NA	TRBJ2-7	once	CASSAGQSGEQYF	TGTGCCAGCAGCGCCGGACAGTCGGGCGAGCAGTACTTC